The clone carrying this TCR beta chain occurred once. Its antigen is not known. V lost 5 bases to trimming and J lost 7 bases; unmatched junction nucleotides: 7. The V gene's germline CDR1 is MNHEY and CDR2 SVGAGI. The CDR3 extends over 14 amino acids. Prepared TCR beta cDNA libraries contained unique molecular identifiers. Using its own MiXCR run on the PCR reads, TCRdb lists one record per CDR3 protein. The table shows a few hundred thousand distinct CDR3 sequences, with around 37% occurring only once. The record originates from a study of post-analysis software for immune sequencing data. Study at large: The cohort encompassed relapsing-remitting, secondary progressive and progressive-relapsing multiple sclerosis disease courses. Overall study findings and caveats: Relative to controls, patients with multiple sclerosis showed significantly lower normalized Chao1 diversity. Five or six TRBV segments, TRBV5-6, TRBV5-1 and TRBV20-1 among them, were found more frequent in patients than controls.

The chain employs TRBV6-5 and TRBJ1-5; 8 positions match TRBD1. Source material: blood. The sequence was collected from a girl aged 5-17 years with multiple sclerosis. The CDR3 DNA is TGTGCCAGCAGTCGTCAGGGGGCGAGACAGCCCCAGCATTTT. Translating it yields CASSRQGARQPQHF.